These T cell receptor beta chains were read from a single sample in a study of regulatory T cells in long-lasting Graves disease. TCRdb reprocessed the multiplex PCR reads with MiXCR, giving one entry per CDR3 protein. The top ten hold just under 30% of the sample, which has 300,000 or so distinct CDR3 sequences, roughly a fifth seen once. Sequenced material: peripheral blood mononuclear cells (PBMCs), taken when the disease was refractory, from a patient treated with antithyroid drugs. The receptors were gathered from a female donor with Graves disease. Both conserved end residues are part of each CDR3. Each record gives: clone size, J gene, D gene, V gene, CDR3 protein, CDR3 DNA. A D gene is named only where the DNA matches it firmly. Expanded clones get a size class; other rows say once, few or many, or leave the size out.

abundance: many
j_gene: TRBJ2-1
d_gene: NA
v_gene: TRBV30
CDR3aa: CAWSALFYNEQFF
CDR3nt: TGTGCCTGGAGTGCGTTATTCTACAATGAGCAGTTCTTC

abundance: many
j_gene: TRBJ1-5
d_gene: NA
v_gene: TRBV7-9
CDR3aa: CASSLATDNQPQHF
CDR3nt: TGTGCCAGCAGCTTAGCGACAGACAATCAGCCCCAGCATTTT

abundance: many
j_gene: TRBJ2-5
d_gene: TRBD1
v_gene: TRBV6-1
CDR3aa: CASTGTGLTQYF
CDR3nt: TGTGCCAGCACCGGGACAGGGCTGACCCAGTACTTC

abundance: many
j_gene: TRBJ2-4
d_gene: TRBD2
v_gene: TRBV24-1
CDR3aa: CATSDVVGGAKNIQYF
CDR3nt: TGTGCCACCAGTGATGTAGTCGGGGGGGCCAAAAACATTCAGTACTTC

abundance: NA
j_gene: TRBJ1-4
d_gene: TRBD1
v_gene: TRBV11-2
CDR3aa: CASSFPQGTQEKLFF
CDR3nt: TGTGCCAGCAGCTTTCCACAGGGGACGCAAGAAAAACTGTTTTTT

abundance: NA
j_gene: TRBJ1-5
d_gene: NA
v_gene: TRBV7-8
CDR3aa: CASSLARIGGSNQPQHF
CDR3nt: TGTGCCAGCAGCTTAGCGCGGATTGGGGGGTCCAATCAGCCCCAGCATTTT

abundance: few
j_gene: TRBJ2-6
d_gene: TRBD1
v_gene: TRBV9
CDR3aa: CASSAPRDRGISGANVLTF
CDR3nt: TGTGCCAGCAGCGCCCCCCGGGACAGGGGGATATCTGGGGCCAACGTCCTGACTTTC

abundance: NA
j_gene: TRBJ1-1
d_gene: NA
v_gene: TRBV12-3/TRBV12-4
CDR3aa: CASSFSGRGVTEAFF
CDR3nt: TGTGCCAGCAGTTTTTCGGGACGGGGGGTTACTGAAGCTTTCTTT

abundance: many
j_gene: TRBJ1-4
d_gene: NA
v_gene: TRBV6-1
CDR3aa: CASGGARNEKLFF
CDR3nt: TGTGCCAGCGGCGGCGCCCGGAATGAAAAACTGTTTTTT

abundance: NA
j_gene: TRBJ1-4
d_gene: NA
v_gene: TRBV4-1
CDR3aa: CASSQPGNNEKLFF
CDR3nt: TGCGCCAGCAGCCAACCAGGGAATAATGAAAAACTGTTTTTT

abundance: many
j_gene: TRBJ1-6
d_gene: NA
v_gene: TRBV12-5
CDR3aa: CASGLADSGSPLHF
CDR3nt: TGTGCTAGTGGTTTGGCAGATTCGGGTTCACCCCTCCACTTT

abundance: many
j_gene: TRBJ2-7
d_gene: NA
v_gene: TRBV2
CDR3aa: CASRGPGRPYEQYF
CDR3nt: TGTGCCAGCAGGGGGCCGGGCCGCCCCTACGAGCAGTACTTC

abundance: NA
j_gene: TRBJ1-2
d_gene: NA
v_gene: TRBV7-3
CDR3aa: CASSLGGGSYGYTF
CDR3nt: TGTGCCAGCAGCTTAGGTGGGGGCAGCTATGGCTACACCTTC

abundance: many
j_gene: TRBJ2-7
d_gene: TRBD1
v_gene: TRBV29-1
CDR3aa: CSVEDSPGGYEQYF
CDR3nt: TGCAGCGTTGAAGACAGTCCAGGGGGCTACGAGCAGTACTTC

abundance: many
j_gene: TRBJ1-1
d_gene: TRBD1
v_gene: TRBV6-5
CDR3aa: CASSYNRGTEAFF
CDR3nt: TGTGCCAGCAGTTATAACAGGGGCACTGAAGCTTTCTTT

abundance: few
j_gene: TRBJ2-2
d_gene: NA
v_gene: TRBV27
CDR3aa: CASWTVNTGELFF
CDR3nt: TGTGCCAGCTGGACGGTGAACACCGGGGAGCTGTTTTTT

abundance: NA
j_gene: TRBJ2-7
d_gene: NA
v_gene: TRBV7-3
CDR3aa: CASSLNRGSNYEQYF
CDR3nt: TGTGCCAGCAGCTTAAATCGCGGTTCAAACTACGAGCAGTACTTC

abundance: many
j_gene: TRBJ1-2
d_gene: NA
v_gene: TRBV28
CDR3aa: CASSQGGGFYGYTF
CDR3nt: TGTGCCAGCAGTCAGGGTGGGGGATTCTATGGCTACACCTTC

abundance: many
j_gene: TRBJ2-4
d_gene: NA
v_gene: TRBV15
CDR3aa: CATSREYRSGNIQYF
CDR3nt: TGTGCCACCAGCAGAGAATACAGGTCCGGAAACATTCAGTACTTC

abundance: NA
j_gene: TRBJ2-7
d_gene: NA
v_gene: TRBV28
CDR3aa: CASRDTNSYEQYF
CDR3nt: TGTGCCAGCCGGGACACCAACTCCTACGAGCAGTACTTC

abundance: many
j_gene: TRBJ2-7
d_gene: NA
v_gene: TRBV29-1
CDR3aa: CSVEKISGTDYEQYF
CDR3nt: TGCAGCGTTGAAAAGATCTCCGGGACGGACTACGAGCAGTACTTC

abundance: NA
j_gene: TRBJ1-2
d_gene: NA
v_gene: TRBV27
CDR3aa: CASSLLGGADLYTF
CDR3nt: TGTGCCAGCAGTTTACTTGGGGGAGCGGATCTCTACACCTTC